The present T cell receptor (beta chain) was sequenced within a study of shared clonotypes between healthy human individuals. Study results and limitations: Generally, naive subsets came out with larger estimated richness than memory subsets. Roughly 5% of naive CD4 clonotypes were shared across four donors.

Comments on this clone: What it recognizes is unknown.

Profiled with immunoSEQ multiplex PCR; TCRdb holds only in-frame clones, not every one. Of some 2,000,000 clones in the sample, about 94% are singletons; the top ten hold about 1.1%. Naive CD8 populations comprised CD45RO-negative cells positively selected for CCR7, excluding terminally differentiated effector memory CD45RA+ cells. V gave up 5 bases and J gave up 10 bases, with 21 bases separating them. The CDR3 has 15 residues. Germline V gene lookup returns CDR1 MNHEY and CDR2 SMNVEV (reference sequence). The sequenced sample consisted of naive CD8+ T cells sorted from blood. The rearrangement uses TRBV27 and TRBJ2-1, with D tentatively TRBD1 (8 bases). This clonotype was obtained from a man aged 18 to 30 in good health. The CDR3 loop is CASSATGGAIYEQFF. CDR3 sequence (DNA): TGTGCCAGCAGTGCTACAGGGGGGGCAATCTACGAGCAGTTCTTC.